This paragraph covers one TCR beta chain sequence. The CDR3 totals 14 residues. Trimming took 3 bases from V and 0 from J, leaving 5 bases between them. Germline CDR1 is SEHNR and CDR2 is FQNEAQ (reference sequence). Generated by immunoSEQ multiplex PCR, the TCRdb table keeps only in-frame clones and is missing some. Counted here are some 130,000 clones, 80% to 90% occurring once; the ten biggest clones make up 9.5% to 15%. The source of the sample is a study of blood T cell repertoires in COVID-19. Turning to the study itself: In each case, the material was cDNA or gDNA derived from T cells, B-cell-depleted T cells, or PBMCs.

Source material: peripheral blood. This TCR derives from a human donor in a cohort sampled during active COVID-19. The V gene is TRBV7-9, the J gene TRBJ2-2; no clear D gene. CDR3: CASSLAPNTGELFF. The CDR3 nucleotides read TGTGCCAGCAGCTTGGCTCCGAACACCGGGGAGCTGTTTTTT.